This T cell receptor (beta chain) derives from a study of blood T cell repertoires in COVID-19. Some clones are missing from TCRdb's copy, which holds only in-frame ones; the method was immunoSEQ multiplex PCR. This table has hundreds of thousands of clones, 75% to 90% appearing once. The CDR3 is 15 residues long. Trimming cost V 2 bases and J 1 base, with 11 bases left between them. Germline V lookup: CDR1 LNHDA, CDR2 SQIVND (reference sequence). The chain recombines TRBV19 with TRBJ1-2, with D maybe TRBD1 (5 bases). The source of this sequence is a man aged 60-69 years who had recovered from COVID-19. Material for sequencing was peripheral blood. The CDR3 reads CASSIIQGGNYGYTF. CDR3 nucleotide sequence: TGTGCCAGTAGTATAATCCAGGGTGGTAACTATGGCTACACCTTC.